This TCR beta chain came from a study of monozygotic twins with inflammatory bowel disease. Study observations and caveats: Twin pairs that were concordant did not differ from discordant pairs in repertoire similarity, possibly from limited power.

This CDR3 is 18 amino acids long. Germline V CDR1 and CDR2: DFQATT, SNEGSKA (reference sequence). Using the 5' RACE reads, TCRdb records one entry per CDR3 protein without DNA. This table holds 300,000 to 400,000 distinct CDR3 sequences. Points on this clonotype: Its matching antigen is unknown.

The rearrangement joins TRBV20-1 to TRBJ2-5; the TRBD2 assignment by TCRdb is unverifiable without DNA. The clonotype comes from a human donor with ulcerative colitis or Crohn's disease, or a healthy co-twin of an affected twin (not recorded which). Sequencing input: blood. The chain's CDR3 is CSAARWGVRGEKQETQYF.